This T cell receptor (beta chain) comes out of a study of cytomegalovirus exposure and HLA in healthy donors. Study-wide background: About 84% of some 390 genotyped donors fell in the Caucasian-associated ancestry cluster.

The CDR3 loop spans 15 amino acids. The germline CDR1 and CDR2 sequences are SGHAT and FQDESV (reference sequence). V was clipped by 2 bases and J by 5 bases, with 15 bases between them. In the PCR, 60 Vbeta and 13 Jbeta primers were used. Sequenced by immunoSEQ multiplex PCR; TCRdb stores in-frame clones only, minus some. The table includes some 96,000 clones, roughly 80% detected once. As to this clone: What it recognizes is unknown.

Whole-study results and caveats: Most TCR sequences proved rare, with some public TCRs found in many donors. Later analysis showed most CMV-associated TCR beta chains appearing HLA-restricted.

The chain is built from TRBV11-1 and TRBJ1-2; tentatively, D is TRBD1 (5 bases). The clonotype was recovered from an older woman in good health and CMV-seronegative. The sequenced sample consisted of PBMCs. The CDR3 nucleotides read TGTGCCAGCAGCTTAAATGCCTGGGGGGGATATGGCTACACCTTC. It specifies CASSLNAWGGYGYTF.